This T cell receptor (beta chain) comes out of a study of T cell responses to AZD1222 COVID-19 vaccine (dated by TCRdb to about 2021). A note on the overall study: A total of around 240 trial participants underwent TCR sequencing, of whom nearly 210 received two doses of AZD1222 and about 25 received two doses of the MenACWY control vaccine. Trial participants were enrolled by age into 18-55, 56-69 and 70-plus year subgroups, with 148, 28 and 57 TCR-sequenced participants respectively. Paper-wide results and their limitations: Participants were mostly white British, with more females than males. The authors suggested clonal diversity may have been underestimated. After two AZD1222 doses, spike-specific TCR breadth and depth were significantly higher than at day 0 and than in MenACWY recipients. CD4 TCRs associated with the vaccine covered the entire spike protein, and the dominant responses were in regions 160-218 and 743-854. The 56-69-year group was small, and its depth increase did not reach significance, likely because of low power. No day 14 peak-response samples were available, so repertoires were characterized only after the peak T cell response. Reportedly, almost half of the unique spike-specific TCRs recognized epitopes lying outside the regions that are mutated in the B.1.351 and B.1.1.7 variants. Conclusions about previously exposed vaccinees are limited, since just six AZD1222 recipients were seropositive for SARS-CoV-2 at baseline.

In this sample, this clone turned up once. Its binding antigen is unknown. Per-base quality was not reported, and no clone a single base away is much larger than it. At the junction V is shortened by 12 bases and J by 0 bases; bases outside the gene matches: 11. The germline V gene specifies KGHDR as CDR1 and SFDVKD as CDR2. Measured from the cysteine to the phenylalanine, the CDR3 is 16 residues long. Of the read, only the CDR3 DNA is kept; its 48 bases are in frame from base 1. Taken with the paper, the label for time point translates to: about 28 days (+/-7) after the second vaccine dose. The label giving this sample's treatment or condition can be read as: meningococcal conjugate vaccine given as trial control. Samples from vaccinated people were obtained from the UK trials COV001 and COV002, which included a single-blind randomized controlled phase 2/3 trial of AZD1222 (ChAdOx1 nCoV-19) in healthy adults. Trial participant PBMC samples were collected at day 0 and day 28 after the second dose for TCRbeta chain sequencing.

The CDR3 regions of human TCRbeta chains were analyzed by immunosequencing. Concerning the study's data processing: TCRs in the repertoires were compared against a reference library of SARS-CoV-2-specific TCRs that had been generated with the MIRA antigen-specificity platform. Breadth was defined as the fraction of unique TCRs that were SARS-CoV-2-associated, and depth was defined as the fraction of total T cells that were SARS-CoV-2-associated. Using the MIRA data, each spike-specific TCR was assigned both to the spike region to which the TCR was reactive and to a CD4 or CD8 class. Log10-transformed breadth and depth values were compared by one-way ANOVA with Sidak's multiple comparisons tests. Imported from immuneACCESS, the table was reduced by TCRdb to in-frame sequences with V and J called. These copies leave out some clones; in studies compared against another copy, an unresolved V gene accounts for under half, and the cause of the remainder is not known. V, J and clone size were drawn from that table, and D and trimming were deduced from the DNA. The table for this sample lists just under 150,000 clones; over 75% of them were counted only once. Of the sample, about 5.4% falls within the top ten clones.

This clonotype originated in an adult who received the MenACWY meningococcal vaccine as a control. The source was peripheral blood, collected 28 days after the second dose of the MenACWY control vaccine. Recombination joined TRBV24-1 with TRBJ1-1; 11 nucleotides in the junction match TRBD1. The DNA sequence follows: TGTGCCCCCCCCGGGACAGGGGGTCAGATGAACACTGAAGCTTTCTTT. Its translation reads: CAPPGTGGQMNTEAFF.